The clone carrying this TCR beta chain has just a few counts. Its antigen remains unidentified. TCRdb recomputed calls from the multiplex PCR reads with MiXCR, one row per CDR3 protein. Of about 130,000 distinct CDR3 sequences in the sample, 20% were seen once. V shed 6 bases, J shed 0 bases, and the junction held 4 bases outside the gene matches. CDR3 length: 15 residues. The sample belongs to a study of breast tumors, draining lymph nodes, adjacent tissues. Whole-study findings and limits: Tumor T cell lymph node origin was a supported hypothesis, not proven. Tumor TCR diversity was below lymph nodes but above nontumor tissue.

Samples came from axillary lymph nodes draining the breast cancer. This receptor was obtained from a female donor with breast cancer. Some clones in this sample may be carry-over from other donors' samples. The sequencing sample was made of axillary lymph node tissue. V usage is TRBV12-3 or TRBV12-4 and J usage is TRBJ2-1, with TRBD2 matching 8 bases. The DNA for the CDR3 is TGTGCCAGCAGACCAGCGGGGGACTCCTACAATGAGCAGTTCTTC. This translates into CASRPAGDSYNEQFF.